Shown below are 26 T cell receptor beta chains from a single sample sequenced in a study of yellow fever vaccine responses in identical twins. TCRdb reprocessed the RT-PCR reads via MiXCR and lists one record per CDR3 protein. The repertoire has tens of thousands of distinct CDR3 sequences, about three quarters of them found once; the top ten carry around 4.8%. Sequencing used T cells from blood (PBMCs), unsorted or a sorted subset (not recorded which), obtained before or after yellow fever vaccination (not recorded which). The receptors were sampled from a woman between 18 and 30 years old who received the yellow fever vaccine.

This rearrangement joins TRBV29-1 to TRBJ2-1; TRBD2 agrees at 11 bases. V was clipped by 3 bases and J by 6 bases; unmatched bases: 10. The CDR3 runs to 16 residues. The V gene's germline CDR1 is SQVTM and CDR2 ANQGSEA. The CDR3 DNA reads as TGCAGCGTTGACGGGACTAGCGGAGGCCACATCAATGAGCAGTTCTTC. Residues: CSVDGTSGGHINEQFF.

This chain links TRBV2 with TRBJ2-1, with D uncertain. The CDR3 spans 13 residues. Per the germline V gene, CDR1 is SNHLY and CDR2 is FYNNEI. The V end lost 4 bases, the J end lost 7 bases, and 11 bases lay between the germline ends. The DNA of the CDR3 is TGTGCCAGCAGTGTTCAACTATGGAATGAGCAGTTCTTC. Protein product: CASSVQLWNEQFF.

The rearrangement links TRBV29-1 to TRBJ1-1; maybe TRBD1 (5 bases). Germline lookup yields CDR1 SQVTM and CDR2 ANQGSEA. V lost 0 bases to trimming and J lost 0 bases, with 8 bases between them. The CDR3 contains 14 residues. CDR3 loop: CSVEDNRLNTEAFF. The CDR3 DNA sequence: TGCAGCGTTGAAGATAACAGGCTGAACACTGAAGCTTTCTTT.

This clonotype is a singleton in its sample. This rearrangement joins TRBV5-4 to TRBJ2-3; unclear D gene. The germline V gene encodes CDR1 SGHNT and CDR2 YYREEE (reference sequence). V lost 0 bases and J lost 2, with 10 bases in between. This CDR3 spans 15 amino acids. CDR3 coding DNA: TGTGCCAGCAGCTTGGGCTCGGCTAACACAGATACGCAGTATTTT. Protein product: CASSLGSANTDTQYF. Complete variable domain (other parts from reference TRBV5-4 and TRBJ2-3): ETGVTQSPTHLIKTRGQQVTLRCSSQSGHNTVSWYQQALGQGPQFIFQYYREEENGRGNFPPRFSGLQFPNYSSELNVNALELDDSALYLCASSLGSANTDTQYFGPGTRLTVL.

The V call is TRBV7-8, the J call TRBJ2-1, with 9 bases matching TRBD1. The CDR3 is made up of 15 amino acids. V lost 3 bases, J lost 4 bases, and 4 bases stayed unmatched. The germline V gene has CDR1 SGHVS and CDR2 FQNEAQ. CDR3: CASSFSGQGYNEQFF. In DNA, the CDR3 is TGTGCCAGCAGCTTCTCGGGACAGGGATACAATGAGCAGTTCTTC.

The rearrangement uses TRBV25-1 and TRBJ2-3; unclear D gene. Germline CDR1 and CDR2: MGHDK and SYGVNS. The CDR3 has 13 residues. The V end lost 2 bases, the J end lost 1 base, and 4 bases lay between the germline ends. The CDR3 sequence is CASSEAGTDTQYF. As DNA, the CDR3 is TGTGCCAGCAGTGAAGCGGGCACAGATACGCAGTATTTT. Filled out from reference TRBV25-1 and TRBJ2-3, the complete variable domain reads EADIYQTPRYLVIGTGKKITLECSQTMGHDKMYWYQQDPGMELHLIHYSYGVNSTEKGDLSSESTVSRIRTEHFPLTLESARPSHTSQYLCASSEAGTDTQYFGPGTRLTVL.

This chain uses TRBV12-3 or TRBV12-4 with TRBJ1-5, with 7 bases lining up with TRBD1. The CDR3 length is 15 residues. With 2 bases clipped from V and 3 bases from J, the junction kept 4 bases outside the gene matches. In DNA form, the CDR3 reads TGTGCCAGCAGTTTACAGGGACAGTCCAATCAGCCCCAGCATTTT. As protein: CASSLQGQSNQPQHF.

The chain carries TRBV20-1 and TRBJ2-5; perhaps TRBD1 as D (6 bases). V lost 5 bases to trimming and J lost 2 bases, with 12 bases between them. The germline V gene has CDR1 DFQATT and CDR2 SNEGSKA (reference sequence). The CDR3 contains 13 residues. The CDR3 region is CSAQDSGQETQYF. As DNA, the CDR3 is TGCAGTGCTCAGGACAGCGGACAAGAGACCCAGTACTTC.

The V call is TRBV29-1, the J call TRBJ2-5, with D uncertain. In germline, CDR1 is SQVTM, CDR2 ANQGSEA. The CDR3 contains 12 residues. The V gene lost 4 bases and the J gene lost 5 bases, with 11 bases spanning the gap. The CDR3 nucleotides are TGCAGCGTTGCTAACAGCTCGGAGACCCAGTACTTC. It codes for CSVANSSETQYF.

The chain carries TRBV6-5 and TRBJ2-1; D may match TRBD1 or TRBD2 (5 bases each). Germline V gene data show CDR1 as MNHEY and CDR2 as SVGAGI. There are 14 residues in the CDR3. V dropped 2 bases and J dropped 0 bases, with 5 bases sitting between them. In DNA form, the CDR3 reads TGTGCCAGCAGTTACGGGGGCTCCTACAATGAGCAGTTCTTC. Encoded protein: CASSYGGSYNEQFF.

The V and J genes are TRBV20-1 and TRBJ2-3; D remains ambiguous. The V gene lost 1 base and the J gene lost 6 bases, with 8 bases spanning the gap. Germline CDR1 DFQATT, CDR2 SNEGSKA (reference sequence). The CDR3 contains 12 residues. The CDR3 sequence is CSARVTSDTQYF. DNA for the CDR3: TGCAGTGCTAGAGTTACCTCGGATACGCAGTATTTT.

The CDR3: CSVPETEAFF. The CDR3 coding sequence is TGCAGCGTCCCTGAGACTGAAGCTTTCTTT. The chain is built from TRBV29-1 and TRBJ1-1; D gene unclear. CDR1 SQVTM and CDR2 ANQGSEA come from the germline V gene. The germline V and J ends were trimmed by 6 bases and 5 bases, with 7 bases remaining between them. This CDR3 is built from 10 residues.

The J gene is TRBJ2-1, the V gene TRBV5-5, with 11 nucleotides matching TRBD2. The CDR3 is 17 residues long. The V segment lost 4 bases and the J segment 9 bases; nucleotides outside the gene matches: 15. Per the germline V gene, CDR1 is SGHKS and CDR2 is YYEKEE (reference sequence). CDR3 loop: CASSGSLAGEIRAEQFF. CDR3 coding DNA: TGTGCCAGCAGCGGGTCACTAGCGGGAGAGATCAGGGCTGAGCAGTTCTTC.

The J gene is TRBJ1-1, the V gene TRBV28; D is unclear. This CDR3 has 13 amino acids. The V and J ends lost 7 bases and 0 bases respectively, with 9 bases between them. Germline-derived CDR1 and CDR2 are MDHEN and SYDVKM. CDR3 in DNA: TGTGCCAGCATCAAAAATGTGAACACTGAAGCTTTCTTT. It encodes CASIKNVNTEAFF.

This clonotype was recorded a few times. The V call is TRBV27, the J call TRBJ1-4, with 7 bases lining up with TRBD1. V dropped 10 bases and J dropped 6; count of bases not matched to a gene: 8. Germline values: CDR1 MNHEY, CDR2 SMNVEV (reference sequence). CDR3 size: 13 residues. CDR3 residues: CATRGGLHEKLFF. The CDR3 coding sequence is TGTGCCACCAGGGGGGGTCTTCATGAAAAACTGTTTTTT.

There are a few counts of this clonotype. V gene TRBV2 combines with J gene TRBJ2-1; TRBD2 matches 10 bases. The trim removed 5 bases at V and 5 bases at J, leaving 6 bases unmatched. Germline V gene lookup returns CDR1 SNHLY and CDR2 FYNNEI. This CDR3 has 15 residues. CDR3 DNA: TGTGCCAGCAGTTCTCTAGCGGGAGCGAACAATGAGCAGTTCTTC. Protein product: CASSSLAGANNEQFF.

The chain couples TRBV28 to TRBJ2-3; D may be TRBD2 (5 bases). V lost 3 bases, J lost 10 bases, and 5 bases lay in between. This CDR3 has 10 amino acids. The germline V gene has CDR1 MDHEN and CDR2 SYDVKM. The CDR3 bases are TGTGCCAGCAGTTTGGAGGCGCAGTATTTT. Amino acids: CASSLEAQYF. Looking up the rest from reference TRBV28 and TRBJ2-3 gives the full variable domain: DVKVTQSSRYLVKRTGEKVFLECVQDMDHENMFWYRQDPGLGLRLIYFSYDVKMKEKGDIPEGYSVSREKKERFSLILESASTNQTSMYLCASSLEAQYFGPGTRLTVL.

This rearrangement joins TRBV20-1 to TRBJ2-7; TRBD2 aligns across 10 bases. Germline assignment: CDR1 DFQATT and CDR2 SNEGSKA (reference sequence). CDR3 size: 14 residues. Trimming removed 6 bases from V and 3 bases from J; junction bases left unmatched: 8. CDR3 sequence (DNA): TGCAGTGCCCGACTAGCGGGCCTGATCTACGAGCAGTACTTC. Its translation: CSARLAGLIYEQYF.

The sample holds one count of this clonotype. The chain joins TRBV11-1 to TRBJ1-5; maybe TRBD1 (6 bases). This CDR3 contains 15 residues. Germline-derived CDR1 and CDR2 are SGHAT and FQDESV (reference sequence). The V gene lost 5 bases and the J gene lost 1 base, with 12 bases spanning the gap. The CDR3 nucleotides read TGTGCCAGCAGCCCCCAGGGGTACAGCAATCAGCCCCAGCATTTT. Translating gives CASSPQGYSNQPQHF.

This chain connects TRBV11-3 to TRBJ2-1, with 13 nucleotides matching TRBD2. Germline CDR1 reads SGHNT; CDR2 reads YENEEA. The trim removed 5 bases at V and 2 bases at J, leaving 6 bases unmatched. The CDR3 has 17 residues. CDR3 sequence: CASSLSGLAGAYNEQFF. The DNA for the CDR3 is TGTGCCAGCAGCCTTTCAGGACTAGCGGGAGCCTACAATGAGCAGTTCTTC.

Here the CDR3 reads CASRKSLRDINEKLFF. CDR3 sequence (DNA): TGTGCCAGCCGCAAATCGCTGAGGGACATTAATGAAAAACTGTTTTTT. V usage is TRBV18 and J usage is TRBJ1-4, with a tentative D call TRBD1 (6 bases). Germline CDR1 KGHSH, CDR2 LQKENI. V lost 8 bases and J lost 4, with 20 bases in between. The CDR3 length is 16 residues.

This clonotype was picked up one time. The chain uses TRBV18 and TRBJ2-1; 8 bases match TRBD2. This CDR3 is 13 amino acids long. The V and J ends lost 6 bases and 8 bases, in that order; junction bases with no gene match: 6. Looked up from germline, CDR1 is KGHSH and CDR2 is LQKENI. The CDR3 DNA is TGTGCCAGCTCTCCGTCCGGGGGGGATGAGCAGTTCTTC. It translates to CASSPSGGDEQFF.

The table lists this clonotype with a count of one. The genes are TRBV3-1 and TRBJ1-1; D remains unclear. CDR1 is LGHDT and CDR2 is YNNKEL in the germline V gene (reference sequence). The CDR3 is 14 amino acids. The germline V and J ends were trimmed by 4 bases and 1 base, with 10 bases remaining between them. In DNA form, the CDR3 reads TGTGCCAGCAGCCCGGCGGATCGGAACACTGAAGCTTTCTTT. This gives the protein CASSPADRNTEAFF.

The chain recombines TRBV29-1 with TRBJ2-3; 10 positions match TRBD1. The CDR3 has 13 amino acids. CDR1 is SQVTM, CDR2 ANQGSEA, per germline. With 8 bases clipped from V and 2 bases from J, the junction kept 4 bases outside the gene matches. The CDR3: CSTGTGATDTQYF. CDR3 nucleotide sequence: TGCAGCACCGGGACAGGGGCCACAGATACGCAGTATTTT.

This CDR3 reads CASSLGTGTYNEQFF. The CDR3 DNA sequence: TGTGCCAGCAGCTTGGGGACAGGGACCTACAATGAGCAGTTCTTC. The chain is built from TRBV5-6 and TRBJ2-1; 8 bases map to TRBD1. V dropped 0 bases and J dropped 2; count of bases not matched to a gene: 1. The CDR3 length is 15 residues. CDR1 is SGHDT, CDR2 YYEEEE, per germline.

The genes are TRBV14 and TRBJ2-3; no definite D call. Germline lookup yields CDR1 SGHDN and CDR2 FVKESK. The V gene lost 1 base and the J gene lost 4 bases, with 3 bases spanning the gap. This CDR3 is built from 12 residues. CDR3 protein: CASSQVPDTQYF. CDR3 coding DNA: TGTGCCAGCAGCCAAGTTCCAGATACGCAGTATTTT.